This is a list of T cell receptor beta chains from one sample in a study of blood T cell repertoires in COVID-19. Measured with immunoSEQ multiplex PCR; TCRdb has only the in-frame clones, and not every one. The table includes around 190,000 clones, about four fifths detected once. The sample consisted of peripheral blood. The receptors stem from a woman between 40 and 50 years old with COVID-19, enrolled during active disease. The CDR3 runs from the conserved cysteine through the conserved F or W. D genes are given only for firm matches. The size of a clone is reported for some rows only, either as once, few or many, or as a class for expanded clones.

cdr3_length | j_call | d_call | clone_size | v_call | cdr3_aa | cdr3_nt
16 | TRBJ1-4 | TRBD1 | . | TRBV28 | CASSTRTGRGGEKLFF | TGTGCCAGCAGTACCCGGACAGGGAGAGGAGGTGAAAAACTGTTTTTT
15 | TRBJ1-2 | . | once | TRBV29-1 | CSVGVVDSANYGYTF | TGCAGCGTTGGGGTGGTGGACAGTGCTAACTATGGCTACACCTTC
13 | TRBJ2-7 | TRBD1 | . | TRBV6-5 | CASSWTGSHEQYF | TGTGCCAGCAGTTGGACAGGGTCCCACGAGCAGTACTTC
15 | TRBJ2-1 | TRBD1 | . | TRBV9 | CASSPRGQGANEQFF | TGTGCCAGCAGTCCTAGAGGGCAGGGGGCAAATGAGCAGTTCTTC
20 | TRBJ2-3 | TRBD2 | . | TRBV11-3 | CASSLGRGGERTQSTDTQYF | TGTGCCAGCAGCTTAGGCCGTGGGGGGGAAAGGACTCAAAGCACAGATACGCAGTATTTT
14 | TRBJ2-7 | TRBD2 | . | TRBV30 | CAWSEQGGGDEQYF | TGTGCCTGGAGTGAACAGGGCGGGGGGGACGAGCAGTACTTC
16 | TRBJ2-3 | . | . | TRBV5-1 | CASSSISDLGTDTQYF | TGCGCCAGCAGCTCAATCAGCGACCTCGGGACAGATACGCAGTATTTT
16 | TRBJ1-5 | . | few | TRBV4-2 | CASSLSAGVNNQPQHF | TGTGCCAGCAGCCTATCCGCCGGGGTCAACAATCAGCCCCAGCATTTT
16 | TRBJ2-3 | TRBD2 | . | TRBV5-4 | CASSSPGLAGTDTQYF | TGTGCCAGCAGCTCTCCGGGACTAGCGGGAACAGATACGCAGTATTTT
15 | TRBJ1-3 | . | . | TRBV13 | CASSLVGSSGNTIYF | TGTGCCAGCAGCTTAGTCGGGAGCTCTGGAAACACCATATATTTT
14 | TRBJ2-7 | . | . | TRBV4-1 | CASSQDGGIYEQYF | TGCGCCAGCAGCCAAGATGGCGGGATTTACGAGCAGTACTTC
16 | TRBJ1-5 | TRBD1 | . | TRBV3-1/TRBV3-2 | CASSLGQGFSNQPQHF | TGTGCCAGCAGCCTCGGACAGGGCTTCAGCAATCAGCCCCAGCATTTT
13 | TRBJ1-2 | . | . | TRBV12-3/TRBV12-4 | CASSPGAGYGYTF | TGTGCCAGCAGCCCTGGTGCAGGGTACGGCTACACCTTC
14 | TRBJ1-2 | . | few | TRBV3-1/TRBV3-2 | CASSLVVANYGYTF | TGTGCCAGCAGCCTCGTCGTAGCTAACTATGGCTACACCTTC
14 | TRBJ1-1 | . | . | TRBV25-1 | CASSEGGLNTEAFF | TGTGCCAGCAGTGAAGGCGGACTAAACACTGAAGCTTTCTTT
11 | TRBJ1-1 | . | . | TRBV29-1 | CSDTGGAEAFF | TGCAGCGACACCGGGGGTGCTGAAGCTTTCTTT
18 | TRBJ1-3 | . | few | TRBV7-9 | CASSLSGERFFSGNTIYF | TGTGCCAGCAGCTTATCAGGGGAACGTTTCTTTTCTGGAAACACCATATATTTT
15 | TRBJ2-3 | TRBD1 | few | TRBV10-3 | CAISLDRGRTDTQYF | TGTGCCATCAGTCTCGACAGGGGCCGCACAGATACGCAGTATTTT
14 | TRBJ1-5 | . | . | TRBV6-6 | CASSSGPINQPQHF | TGTGCCAGCAGCAGCGGACCGATAAATCAGCCCCAGCATTTT
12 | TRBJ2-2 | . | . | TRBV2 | CASRKLTGELFF | TGTGCCAGCAGGAAGCTAACCGGGGAGCTGTTTTTT
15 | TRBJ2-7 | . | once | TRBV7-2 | CASSQAAGGPYEQYF | TGTGCCAGCAGCCAGGCGGCAGGGGGGCCCTACGAGCAGTACTTC
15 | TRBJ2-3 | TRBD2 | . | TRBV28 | CASSFPAGGTDTQYF | TGTGCCAGCAGTTTCCCAGCGGGAGGCACAGATACGCAGTATTTT
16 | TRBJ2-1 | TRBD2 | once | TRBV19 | CASSISGGVLTGEQFF | TGTGCCAGTAGTATTAGCGGGGGGGTTTTGACTGGTGAGCAGTTCTTC
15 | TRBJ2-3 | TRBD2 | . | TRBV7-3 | CASSPSGRGSDTQYF | TGTGCCAGCAGCCCTAGCGGGAGAGGATCAGATACGCAGTATTTT
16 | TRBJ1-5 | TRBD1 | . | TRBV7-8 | CASTLEGQGARQPQHF | TGTGCCAGCACCCTGGAAGGACAGGGGGCTCGGCAGCCCCAGCATTTT
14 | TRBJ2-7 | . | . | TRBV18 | CASSLTDSLSEQYF | TGTGCCAGCTCACTCACGGACAGTCTCTCCGAGCAGTACTTC
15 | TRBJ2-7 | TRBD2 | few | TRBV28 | CASTGASGGSYEQYF | TGTGCCAGCACCGGGGCTAGCGGGGGATCCTACGAGCAGTACTTC
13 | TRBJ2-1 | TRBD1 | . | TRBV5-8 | CASSRTGFNEQFF | TGTGCCAGCAGCCGGACAGGATTCAATGAGCAGTTCTTC
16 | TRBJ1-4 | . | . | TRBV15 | CATSRDAGRDNEKLFF | TGTGCCACCAGCAGAGATGCGGGGCGCGATAATGAAAAACTGTTTTTT
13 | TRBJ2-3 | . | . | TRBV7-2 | CASSLVLADTQYF | TGTGCCAGCAGCTTAGTTCTTGCGGATACGCAGTATTTT
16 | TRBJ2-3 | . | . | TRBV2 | CASREGPPGGTDTQYF | TGTGCCAGCAGAGAAGGGCCCCCTGGCGGAACAGATACGCAGTATTTT
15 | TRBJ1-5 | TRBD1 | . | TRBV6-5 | CASSYQKGANQPQHF | TGTGCCAGCAGTTACCAGAAGGGGGCCAATCAGCCCCAGCATTTT
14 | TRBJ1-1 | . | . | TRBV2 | CASRVVAANTEAFF | TGTGCCAGCAGGGTAGTGGCGGCGAACACTGAAGCTTTCTTT
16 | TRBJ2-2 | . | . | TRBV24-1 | CATSRGGGANTGELFF | TGTGCCACCTCCAGGGGAGGGGGGGCGAACACCGGGGAGCTGTTTTTT
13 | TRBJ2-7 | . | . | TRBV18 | CASSRPGSYEQYF | TGTGCCAGCTCACGACCCGGCTCCTACGAGCAGTACTTC
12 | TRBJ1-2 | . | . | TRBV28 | CASTGGFGGYTF | TGTGCCAGCACGGGGGGTTTCGGTGGCTACACCTTC
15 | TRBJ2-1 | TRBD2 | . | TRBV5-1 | CASSLVAGEFDEQFF | TGCGCCAGCAGCTTGGTGGCGGGAGAGTTTGATGAGCAGTTCTTC
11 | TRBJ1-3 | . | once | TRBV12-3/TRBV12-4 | CASSPLVTIYF | TGTGCCAGCAGCCCACTAGTCACCATATATTTT
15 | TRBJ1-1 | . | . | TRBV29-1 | CSVVGGEELNTEAFF | TGCAGCGTCGTAGGAGGGGAGGAACTAAACACTGAAGCTTTCTTT
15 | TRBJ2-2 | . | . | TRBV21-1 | CASSIGTDGTGELFF | TGTGCCAGCAGCATCGGGACAGACGGTACCGGGGAGCTGTTTTTT